These 25 T cell receptor beta chains were sequenced from one sample in a study of T cells in narcolepsy. The antigens of these receptors remain unknown. The protocol was immunoSEQ multiplex PCR, while the TCRdb copy is restricted to in-frame clones and leaves out a portion. The sample has about 510 clones, over 25% seen once. Sequencing was performed on cultured CD4+ T cells from cerebrospinal fluid. These TCRs come from a human donor with narcolepsy.

To note about this clone: A far larger clone is a single base away, which makes a read error likely. This chain connects TRBV6-6 to TRBJ1-1, with D maybe TRBD1 (5 bases). Germline V gene data show CDR1 as MNHNY and CDR2 as SVGAGI (reference sequence). The CDR3 consists of 13 residues. CDR3 DNA: TGTGCCAGCTGTTACCCCGAGGGGACTGAAGCTTTCTTT. Amino acids: CASCYPEGTEAFF.

The chain couples TRBV6-9 to TRBJ1-1; D may be TRBD1 (5 bases). CDR1 is MNHGY and CDR2 is SVAAGI in the germline V gene. This CDR3 is 13 amino acids long. V lost 3 bases to trimming and J lost 5 bases, with 10 bases between them. In DNA form, the CDR3 reads TGTGCCAGCAGTTACCCCGAGGGGACTGAAGCTTTCTTT. As protein: CASSYPEGTEAFF.

Concerning this clone itself: A read error is the likely source, as a far larger clone sits one nucleotide away. At the DNA level, this CDR3 is encoded by other sequences in the same sample as well. The V call is TRBV28, the J call TRBJ1-2; 10 bases are shared with TRBD1. The CDR3 has 15 amino acids. Germline loops: CDR1 MDHEN, CDR2 SYDVKM. CDR3 coding DNA: TGTGCTAGCAGATTAGCGGGGGACAGGGGTCACGGCTACACCTTC. This encodes CASRLAGDRGHGYTF.

This clone qualifies as large. The rearrangement links TRBV4-3 to TRBJ2-1; D may be TRBD2 (6 bases). The CDR3 has 16 residues. CDR1 LGHNA and CDR2 YSLEER come from the germline V gene. V was clipped by 4 bases and J by 2 bases, with 15 bases between them. The CDR3 reads CASSRSGSGAYNEQFF. The CDR3 DNA reads TGCGCCAGCAGCCGATCGGGTAGCGGAGCCTACAATGAGCAGTTCTTC.

The chain recombines TRBV21-1 with TRBJ1-5. TRBV21-1 is marked as a pseudogene. This CDR3 has 17 residues. CDR3: CASSSDLATWHHQPQHF. The CDR3 DNA sequence: TGTGCCAGCAGCTCAGATTTAGCTACATGGCATCATCAGCCCCAGCATTTT.

This clone was recorded once. This rearrangement joins TRBV5-6 to TRBJ2-3; D not certain. With 2 bases removed from V and 0 bases from J, the gap between germline ends came to 7 bases. The germline V gene encodes CDR1 SGHDT and CDR2 YYEEEE. CDR3 length: 14 residues. DNA of the CDR3: TGTGCCAGCAGCTTCACAGCTAGCACAGATACGCAGTATTTT. As protein: CASSFTASTDTQYF.

Note on this clone: Other DNA sequences from this sample encode an identical CDR3 as well. The gene calls are TRBV30 and TRBJ1-5; TRBD1 agrees at 7 bases. There are 19 residues in the CDR3. Trimming cost V 3 bases and J 4 bases; bases outside gene matches: 21. From germline, CDR1 is GTSNPN and CDR2 SVGIG (reference sequence). The CDR3 DNA follows: TGTGCCTGGAGCCATAGTAGGGGGTGGGCCGACAGGGCGAATCAGCCCCAGCATTTT. Protein product: CAWSHSRGWADRANQPQHF. Looking up the rest from reference TRBV30 and TRBJ1-5 gives the full variable domain: SQTIHQWPATLVQPVGSPLSLECTVEGTSNPNLYWYRQAAGRGLQLLFYSVGIGQISSEVPQNLSASRPQDRQFILSSKKLLLSDSGFYLCAWSHSRGWADRANQPQHFGDGTRLSIL.

This clone occurred a few times. This chain uses TRBV11-1 with TRBJ2-1; 8 nucleotides line up with TRBD2. Germline loops: CDR1 SGHAT, CDR2 FQDESV (reference sequence). The CDR3 is 16 amino acids. V dropped 2 bases and J dropped 4; count of bases not matched to a gene: 7. For the CDR3, the DNA is TGTGCCAGCAGCTTAATAGCGGGAAGTAGTTACAATGAGCAGTTCTTC. Amino acids: CASSLIAGSSYNEQFF.

Details on this clone: A read error may produce the germline difference seen at one junction end. V gene TRBV5-4 combines with J gene TRBJ2-1, with a weak D call TRBD2 (6 bases). The CDR3 runs 16 residues. Looked up from germline, CDR1 is SGHNT and CDR2 is YYREEE (reference sequence). CDR3 DNA sequence: TGCGCCAGCAGCCGATCGGGTAGCGGAGCCTACAATGAGCAGTTCTTC. Translation gives CASSRSGSGAYNEQFF.

Turning to this clone: One end of the junction varies from germline; a read error may be responsible. V and J are TRBV5-8 and TRBJ2-1, with TRBD2 matching 11 bases. CDR1 and CDR2 (germline): SGHTS, YDEGEE. CDR3 length: 16 amino acids. The CDR3 protein is CASSLTSGSSYNEQFF. For the CDR3, the DNA is TGCGCCAGCAGCCTTACTAGCGGGAGCTCCTACAATGAGCAGTTCTTC.

There are a few counts of this clone. The gene calls are TRBV6-9 and TRBJ2-7; D is possibly TRBD2 (5 bases). Between the trimmed V and J ends, which lost 3 bases and 5 bases, there was a span of 11 bases. The CDR3 contains 13 residues. From germline, CDR1 is MNHGY and CDR2 SVAAGI. The CDR3 DNA sequence: TGTGCCAGCAGTTACTCCACCGGGAACGAGCAGTACTTC. It yields the protein CASSYSTGNEQYF.

This clone was seen a few times. The chain is built from TRBV27 and TRBJ1-1; D remains unclear. V dropped 6 bases and J dropped 11 bases, with 19 bases sitting between them. CDR1 MNHEY and CDR2 SMNVEV come from the germline V gene (reference sequence). The CDR3 has 13 amino acids. Written as DNA, the CDR3 is TGTGCCAGCAGCCGATGGAACGGACTCGGGGCTTTCTTT. Translating it yields CASSRWNGLGAFF.

This clone was counted between two and nine times. This sequence joins TRBV27 and TRBJ1-4, with no clear D. Deletions cut 3 bases from V and 11 bases from J, with 10 bases between. Germline V lookup: CDR1 MNHEY, CDR2 SMNVEV (reference sequence). This CDR3 is 12 amino acids long. DNA of the CDR3: TGTGCCAGCAGTTTTCGTACGAGGAAACTGTTTTTT. Amino acid sequence: CASSFRTRKLFF. Filled out from reference TRBV27 and TRBJ1-4, the complete variable domain reads EAQVTQNPRYLITVTGKKLTVTCSQNMNHEYMSWYRQDPGLGLRQIYYSMNVEVTDKGDVPEGYKVSRKEKRNFPLILESPSPNQTSLYFCASSFRTRKLFFGSGTQLSVL.

A word on this clone: It differs at one base from a far larger clone, so likely a read error. J is TRBJ2-7 and V is TRBV5-6; D ambiguous. Germline-derived CDR1 and CDR2 are SGHDT and YYEEEE. The CDR3 runs to 16 residues. V was clipped by 1 base and J by 9 bases, with 23 bases between them. CDR3 in amino acids: CASSLWLVNAIRGQYF. As DNA, the CDR3 is TGTGCCAGCAGCTTGTGGCTGGTCAATGCCATACGAGGGCAGTACTTC.

The sample holds a few counts of this clone. One junction end does not reproduce the germline sequence, and a read error may be involved. The chain is built from TRBV10-3 and TRBJ2-7, with a tentative D call TRBD2 (5 bases). The CDR3 spans 13 residues. Germline CDR1 reads ENHRY; CDR2 reads SYGVKD. CDR3 in amino acids: CASSYSTGNEQYF. The CDR3 coding sequence is TGTGCCAGCAGTTACTCCACCGGGAACGAGCAGTACTTC.

A single count supports this clone. V and J are TRBV7-2 and TRBJ2-7; 14 bases align to TRBD2. This CDR3 has 18 residues. Looked up from germline, CDR1 is SGHTA and CDR2 is FQGNSA. After removal of 1 base from V and 6 bases from J, the junction contained 11 bases not matched to a gene. CDR3 sequence reads: CASSLEVPTSGRATEQYF. DNA for the CDR3: TGTGCCAGCAGCTTAGAAGTACCGACTAGCGGGAGGGCCACCGAGCAGTACTTC. The complete variable domain, with remaining parts taken from reference TRBV7-2 and TRBJ2-7, reads GAGVSQSPSNKVTEKGKDVELRCDPISGHTALYWYRQSLGQGLEFLIYFQGNSAPDKSGLPSDRFSAERTGGSVSTLTIQRTQQEDSAVYLCASSLEVPTSGRATEQYFGPGTRLTVT.

On this clone: A far larger clone is off by one base, so a read error is likely. The chain uses TRBV18 and TRBJ2-3; weak D call: TRBD2 (5 bases). The end of the DNA fits TRBJ2-1 better, so the J call may be wrong. The CDR3 spans 16 residues. The germline V gene encodes CDR1 KGHSH and CDR2 LQKENI. The CDR3 DNA sequence: TGTGCCAGCTCACCACCCCGACGGGGTCCGTACAATGAGCAGTTCTTC. This gives the protein CASSPPRRGPYNEQFF.

The chain has TRBV5-5 and TRBJ1-1; 9 positions agree with TRBD1. After removal of 2 bases from V and 5 bases from J, the junction contained 10 bases not matched to a gene. Germline loops: CDR1 SGHKS, CDR2 YYEKEE (reference sequence). The CDR3 consists of 16 residues. Written as DNA, the CDR3 is TGTGCCAGCAGCTTCCCCGGACAGGGGTCGAGGACTGAAGCTTTCTTT. Translating gives CASSFPGQGSRTEAFF.

Within the sample, this clone is hyperexpanded (1% or more). This chain uses TRBV2 with TRBJ2-1, with D unclear. Germline V lookup: CDR1 SNHLY, CDR2 FYNNEI. Trimming took off 8 bases at V and 3 bases at J, with 5 bases between the two ends. The CDR3 extends over 11 amino acids. The CDR3 here is CASSLYNEQFF. The CDR3 nucleotides read TGTGCCAGCTCTCTCTACAATGAGCAGTTCTTC.

The chain recombines TRBV5-1 with TRBJ2-6, with D unclear. The CDR3 totals 18 residues. V lost 7 bases to trimming and J lost 5 bases, with 25 bases between them. Germline V gene lookup returns CDR1 SGHRS and CDR2 YFSETQ. The CDR3 loop reads CASGATSVHKSRANVLTF. CDR3 in DNA: TGCGCCAGCGGAGCAACATCGGTTCACAAAAGTCGGGCCAACGTCCTGACTTTC. Full variable domain (remainder filled in from reference TRBV5-1 and TRBJ2-6): KAGVTQTPRYLIKTRGQQVTLSCSPISGHRSVSWYQQTPGQGLQFLFEYFSETQRNKGNFPGRFSGRQFSNSRSEMNVSTLELGDSALYLCASGATSVHKSRANVLTFGAGSRLTVL.

The CDR3: CASSYSFLAGVEQYF. The CDR3 region has the DNA TGTGCCAGCAGTTACTCGTTTCTAGCGGGAGTCGAGCAGTACTTC. The rearrangement uses TRBV11-2 and TRBJ2-7; TRBD2 matches 10 bases. This CDR3 region has 15 residues. After removal of 6 bases from V and 6 bases from J, the junction contained 11 bases not matched to a gene. The germline V gene has CDR1 SGHAT and CDR2 FQNNGV.

The CDR3 coding sequence is TGTGCCAGCAGCTTAATAGACAGAACTGAAGCTTTCTTT. Protein product: CASSLIDRTEAFF. V usage is TRBV11-2 and J usage is TRBJ1-1; perhaps TRBD1 as D (5 bases). The CDR3 loop spans 13 amino acids. Trimming took off 2 bases at V and 5 bases at J, with 9 bases between the two ends. The germline CDR1 and CDR2 sequences are SGHAT and FQNNGV. Variable domain in full (rest from reference TRBV11-2 and TRBJ1-1): EAGVAQSPRYKIIEKRQSVAFWCNPISGHATLYWYQQILGQGPKLLIQFQNNGVVDDSQLPKDRFSAERLKGVDSTLKIQPAKLEDSAVYLCASSLIDRTEAFFGQGTRLTVV.

Only a few counts were recorded for this clone. The genes are TRBV6-6 and TRBJ2-7, with TRBD2 as a possible D gene (6 bases). The CDR3 contains 14 residues. Per the germline V gene, CDR1 is MNHNY and CDR2 is SVGAGI (reference sequence). Between the trimmed V and J ends, which lost 4 bases and 4 bases, there was a span of 14 bases. The CDR3 loop is CASSSLGTPYEQYF. Written as DNA, the CDR3 is TGTGCCAGCAGTTCCCTCGGGACTCCATACGAGCAGTACTTC.

The V call is TRBV5-4, the J call TRBJ2-2; tentative D call: TRBD2 (6 bases). The CDR3 consists of 16 residues. V lost 4 bases and J 4 bases, leaving 17 bases between the germline ends. Germline CDR1 SGHNT, CDR2 YYREEE (reference sequence). CDR3 residues: CASSRSGGAGTGELFF. CDR3 nucleotide sequence: TGTGCCAGCAGCCGCTCCGGAGGGGCAGGCACCGGGGAGCTGTTTTTT.

V gene TRBV5-8 combines with J gene TRBJ2-1; TRBD2 matches at 11 bases. V shed 2 bases, J shed 12 bases, and the junction held 13 bases outside the gene matches. Germline V lookup: CDR1 SGHTS, CDR2 YDEGEE. This CDR3 contains 16 residues. Here the CDR3 DNA reads TGTGCCAGCAGCTTAGAAGAGACTAGCGGGATCGGGCGGCAGTTCTTC. As protein: CASSLEETSGIGRQFF.